This passage covers 6 T cell receptor beta chains from one sample sequenced in a study of blood T cell repertoires in COVID-19. Using immunoSEQ multiplex PCR, the repertoire was profiled, and TCRdb retains in-frame clones only, with some absent. The sample contains roughly 56,000 clones, about 82% of which appear only once. The sequenced sample consisted of peripheral blood. These receptors were collected from a man in his 70s with acute or convalescent COVID-19.

This clone was seen a handful of times. The J gene is TRBJ1-1, the V gene TRBV19; TRBD1 might be the D (6 bases). Trimming removed 11 bases from V and 1 base from J, with 14 bases in between. In germline, CDR1 is LNHDA, CDR2 SQIVND (reference sequence). The CDR3 totals 13 residues. Written as DNA, the CDR3 is TGTGCCTCCGAGAGGGGGGGGAACACTGAAGCTTTCTTT. As protein: CASERGGNTEAFF.

The V and J genes are TRBV5-1 and TRBJ2-1, with TRBD1 identical over 10 bases. Per germline, CDR1 SGHRS and CDR2 YFSETQ. The CDR3 runs 14 residues. The ends lost 4 bases at V and 8 bases at J; junction bases unmatched: 6. CDR3 bases: TGCGCCAGCAGCCCCCGGGACAGGGGCGATGAGCAGTTCTTC. Amino acid sequence: CASSPRDRGDEQFF. Filled out from reference TRBV5-1 and TRBJ2-1, the complete variable domain reads KAGVTQTPRYLIKTRGQQVTLSCSPISGHRSVSWYQQTPGQGLQFLFEYFSETQRNKGNFPGRFSGRQFSNSRSEMNVSTLELGDSALYLCASSPRDRGDEQFFGPGTRLTVL.

This clone was seen only once. This chain joins TRBV28 and TRBJ2-7; 9 bases are shared with TRBD1. V shed 7 bases, J shed 4 bases, and the junction held 11 bases outside the gene matches. Germline V gene lookup returns CDR1 MDHEN and CDR2 SYDVKM. The CDR3 length is 15 residues. The CDR3 here is CASKSGGTGFYEQYF. The CDR3 DNA follows: TGTGCCAGCAAATCGGGCGGGACAGGGTTTTACGAGCAGTACTTC.

The chain joins TRBV5-6 to TRBJ2-1; D is perhaps TRBD2 (6 bases). Germline-derived CDR1 and CDR2 are SGHDT and YYEEEE. The CDR3 sequence is 15 residues long. Trimming removed 3 bases at V and 2 bases at J, with 12 bases between. CDR3 coding DNA: TGTGCCAGCAGCTCCGGGACTCATACCTACAATGAGCAGTTCTTC. This gives the protein CASSSGTHTYNEQFF.

The CDR3 nucleotides read TGCAGCGTTGAAGATCTTCCCGGGACAGTCGCTTTCTTT. It translates to CSVEDLPGTVAFF. This chain links TRBV29-1 with TRBJ1-1; 7 bases line up with TRBD1. Trimming removed 0 bases from V and 11 bases from J; junction bases left unmatched: 9. CDR3 size: 13 residues. Germline-derived CDR1 and CDR2 are SQVTM and ANQGSEA.

The V and J genes are TRBV5-1 and TRBJ1-5, with D maybe TRBD1 (5 bases). V lost 2 bases and J lost 5, with 14 bases in between. This CDR3 contains 15 residues. Germline values: CDR1 SGHRS, CDR2 YFSETQ. In DNA form, the CDR3 reads TGCGCCAGCAGCTTCGACAGTGCGGGGGATCAGCCCCAGCATTTT. It codes for CASSFDSAGDQPQHF.